A selection of T cell receptor beta chains follows, all from one sample in a study of pediatric ulcerative colitis. The method was immunoSEQ multiplex PCR; TCRdb's version includes in-frame clones alone and lacks a portion of them. This sample has about 32,000 clones, with approximately 78% found just once. Sequencing input: blood. These receptors all come from a boy between 10 and 17 years old with severe ulcerative colitis. The CDR3 runs from the conserved cysteine through the conserved F or W. A D gene is named only where the DNA matches it firmly.

CDR3aa: CASSGEIANTGELFF; CDR3nt: TGTGCCAGCTCGGGAGAGATCGCGAACACCGGGGAGCTGTTTTTT; v_gene: TRBV6-1; j_gene: TRBJ2-2; d_gene: -; len: 15
CDR3aa: CASSPTWTDNTEAFF; CDR3nt: TGTGCCAGCTCACCCACCTGGACGGACAACACTGAAGCTTTCTTT; v_gene: TRBV18; j_gene: TRBJ1-1; d_gene: -; len: 15
CDR3aa: CAIRDLESGTGGNGYTF; CDR3nt: TGTGCCATCAGGGACCTTGAATCCGGGACAGGGGGCAATGGCTACACCTTC; v_gene: TRBV10-3; j_gene: TRBJ1-2; d_gene: TRBD1; len: 17
CDR3aa: CASSSGKTQYF; CDR3nt: TGTGCCAGCAGCTCGGGAAAGACCCAGTACTTC; v_gene: TRBV7-9; j_gene: TRBJ2-5; d_gene: -; len: 11
CDR3aa: CASRGRTEAFF; CDR3nt: TGTGCCAGCAGGGGAAGGACTGAAGCTTTCTTT; v_gene: TRBV28; j_gene: TRBJ1-1; d_gene: -; len: 11
CDR3aa: CASSQDGSGANVLTF; CDR3nt: TGCGCCAGCAGCCAAGACGGCTCTGGGGCCAACGTCCTGACTTTC; v_gene: TRBV4-1; j_gene: TRBJ2-6; d_gene: -; len: 15
CDR3aa: CASGSQTVGLETQYF; CDR3nt: TGTGCTAGTGGTTCCCAGACTGTGGGGCTAGAGACCCAGTACTTC; v_gene: TRBV12-5; j_gene: TRBJ2-5; d_gene: -; len: 15
CDR3aa: CASSFLPDSNQPQHF; CDR3nt: TGCGCCAGCAGCTTTCTACCCGATAGCAATCAGCCCCAGCATTTT; v_gene: TRBV5-1; j_gene: TRBJ1-5; d_gene: -; len: 15
CDR3aa: CASSGLSGVYEQYF; CDR3nt: TGTGCCAGCAGTGGTCTTAGCGGGGTCTACGAGCAGTACTTC; v_gene: TRBV2; j_gene: TRBJ2-7; d_gene: TRBD2; len: 14
CDR3aa: CASSPTRWAGDEQFF; CDR3nt: TGTGCCAGCAGCCCAACTCGGTGGGCAGGGGATGAGCAGTTCTTC; v_gene: TRBV11-3; j_gene: TRBJ2-1; d_gene: -; len: 15